The 3 T cell receptor beta chains below all came from one sample that was sequenced in a study of blood T cell repertoires in COVID-19. Some clones are missing from TCRdb's copy, which holds only in-frame ones; the method was immunoSEQ multiplex PCR. Here the sample spans around 140,000 clones, approximately 87% being singletons. The sample taken for sequencing was peripheral blood. The source is a man aged 65 to 85 with active COVID-19.

The chain recombines TRBV18 with TRBJ2-2; TRBD2 might be the D (6 bases). V dropped 6 bases and J dropped 0 bases, with 14 bases sitting between them. The CDR3 runs to 16 residues. The V gene's germline CDR1 is KGHSH and CDR2 LQKENI. CDR3 residues: CASSLFLASNTGELFF. The CDR3 DNA follows: TGTGCCAGCTCCCTCTTCCTAGCGTCGAACACCGGGGAGCTGTTTTTT. Complete variable domain (other parts from reference TRBV18 and TRBJ2-2): NAGVMQNPRHLVRRRGQEARLRCSPMKGHSHVYWYRQLPEEGLKFMVYLQKENIIDESGMPKERFSAEFPKEGPSILRIQQVVRGDSAAYFCASSLFLASNTGELFFGEGSRLTVL.

The J gene is TRBJ2-1, the V gene TRBV7-2; 8 bases map to TRBD2. The CDR3 is made up of 16 amino acids. Germline V gives CDR1 SGHTA, CDR2 FQGNSA. Trimming took 8 bases from V and 6 from J; bases not matched to a gene: 15. The CDR3 sequence: CASLRLVAGLFNEQFF. The CDR3 coding sequence is TGTGCCAGCCTTAGGCTGGTAGCGGGACTATTCAATGAGCAGTTCTTC.

The sample holds a few counts of this clone. The chain combines TRBV30 with TRBJ1-1; 9 bases are shared with TRBD1. The V and J ends lost 5 bases and 10 bases, in that order; junction bases with no gene match: 8. CDR1 and CDR2 (germline): GTSNPN, SVGIG (reference sequence). This CDR3 comprises 12 residues. The DNA for the CDR3 is TGTGCCTGGGGGACAGGGCTCCTTGGAGCTTTCTTT. As protein: CAWGTGLLGAFF.